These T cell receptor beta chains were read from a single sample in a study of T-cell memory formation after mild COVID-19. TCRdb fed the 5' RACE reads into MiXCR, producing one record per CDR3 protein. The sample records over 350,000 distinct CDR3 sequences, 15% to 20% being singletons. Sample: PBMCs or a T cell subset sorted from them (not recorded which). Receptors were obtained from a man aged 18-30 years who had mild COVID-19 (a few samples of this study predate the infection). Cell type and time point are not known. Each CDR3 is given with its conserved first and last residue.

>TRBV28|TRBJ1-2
CASSWQAYGYTF
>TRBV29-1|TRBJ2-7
CSVETGGPISDEQYF
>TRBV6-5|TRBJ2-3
CASSYSIPGGVTDTQYF
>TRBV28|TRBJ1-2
CASSLDTRGYGYTF
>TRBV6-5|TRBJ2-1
CASSSTMAESSYNEQFF
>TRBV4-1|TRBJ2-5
CASIRSDPGDF
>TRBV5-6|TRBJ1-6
CASSLRDRGFNSPLHF
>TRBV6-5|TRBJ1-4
CASSYTGTSFNEKLFF
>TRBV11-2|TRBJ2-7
CASSLTSNRDRGYEQYF
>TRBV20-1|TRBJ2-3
CSARAWDRGGADTQYF
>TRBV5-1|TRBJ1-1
CASSLHDTEAFF
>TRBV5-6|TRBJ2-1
CASSLRDRGQNEQFF
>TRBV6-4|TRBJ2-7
CASSELTSGGYYEQYF
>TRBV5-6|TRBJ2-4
CASSYPLGGNIQYF
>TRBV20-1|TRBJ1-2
CSARALERQVEGYTF
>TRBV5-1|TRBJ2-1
CASSPDMGPKYEQFF
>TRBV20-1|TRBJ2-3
CRTGGTDTQYF
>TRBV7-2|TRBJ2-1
CASSLGVLREEQFF
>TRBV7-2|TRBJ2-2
CASSRRNTGELFF
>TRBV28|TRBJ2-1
CASSPDHEQFF
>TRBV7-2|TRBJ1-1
CASSLVGPFSFF
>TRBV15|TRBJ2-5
CATTEGRGETQYF
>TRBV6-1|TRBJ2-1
CASTLPWGGGYNEQFF
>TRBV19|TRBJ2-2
CASNYRISTGTNTGELFF
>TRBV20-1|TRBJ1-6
CSARTWGVSPLHF
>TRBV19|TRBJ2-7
CATSAGQVLYEQYF
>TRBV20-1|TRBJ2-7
CSGTPLASAYEQYF
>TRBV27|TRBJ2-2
CASSLMGYTGELFF
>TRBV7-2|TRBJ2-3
CASSFLSGAEGTQYF
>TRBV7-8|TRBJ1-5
CASSYQGPGQPQHF
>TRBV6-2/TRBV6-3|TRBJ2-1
CASRRSGGLIYNEQFF
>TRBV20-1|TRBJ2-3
CSARVPGTDTQYF
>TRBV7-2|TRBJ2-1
CASSSGSRAPTIRQFF
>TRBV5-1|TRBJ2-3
CASSDTSTSTDTQYF
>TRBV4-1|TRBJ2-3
CASSPLSHSSGITDTQYF
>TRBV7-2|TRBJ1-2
CASTQMDSNYGYTF
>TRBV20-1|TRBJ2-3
CSAGSTSTSTDTQYF
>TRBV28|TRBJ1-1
CASSFSTEAFF
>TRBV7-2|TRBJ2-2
CASAPTGAGRLFF
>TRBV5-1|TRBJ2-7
CASSPAWAYEQYF
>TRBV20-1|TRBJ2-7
CSARALRQGISYEQYF
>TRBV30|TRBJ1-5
CAWSVGPGGNQPQHF
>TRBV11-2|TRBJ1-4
CASSFSQGLANEKLFF
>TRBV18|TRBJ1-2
CASSSANGLNRGDF
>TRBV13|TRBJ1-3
CASSTGTGGNTIYF
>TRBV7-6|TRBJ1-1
CASSLATGTAEAFF
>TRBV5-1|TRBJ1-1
CASSNGAANTEAFF
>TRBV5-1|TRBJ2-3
CASSLRGDADTQYF
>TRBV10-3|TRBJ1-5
CAISESTGSDNQPQHF
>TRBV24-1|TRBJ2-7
CATSDTGTLIEQYF
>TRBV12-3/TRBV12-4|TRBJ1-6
CASSFSGASNSPLHF
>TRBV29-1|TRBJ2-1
CSVRYRGLRNEQFF
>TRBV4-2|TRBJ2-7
CASSQGGQLSYEQYF
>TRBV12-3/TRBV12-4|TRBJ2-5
CASSTTAQETQYF